These 23 T cell receptor beta chains originate from one sample sequenced in a study of liver allograft versus peripheral blood T cells. Looking at the study overall: Recipients' peripheral blood supplied the T cell receptor repertoires against which those in transplanted livers were compared.

TCRdb re-called the reads with MiXCR, one entry per CDR3 protein. This sample has 7,900 or so distinct CDR3 sequences; around 20% occur once, and the top ten carry roughly 4.4%. The receptors stem from a human patient who had a liver transplant. Some of the T cells may derive from the graft donor.

Judged by abundance, this clonotype is medium-sized (0.01 to 0.1%). The gene calls are TRBV6-1 and TRBJ1-1; D unresolved. The CDR3 is 13 amino acids. V was clipped by 7 bases and J by 1 base, with 10 bases between them. From germline, CDR1 is MNHNS and CDR2 SASEGT. The chain's CDR3 is CASTTIKNTEAFF. In DNA form, the CDR3 reads TGTGCCAGCACGACAATCAAGAACACTGAAGCTTTCTTT.

Here the CDR3 reads CSAFSRSYEQYF. Here the CDR3 DNA reads TGCAGTGCTTTTTCTAGGTCCTACGAGCAGTACTTC. The genes are TRBV20-1 and TRBJ2-7, with unresolved D. The CDR3 is 12 residues long. Germline loops: CDR1 DFQATT, CDR2 SNEGSKA (reference sequence). V lost 5 bases, J lost 1 base, and 9 bases lay in between.

This chain joins TRBV19 and TRBJ2-5; 11 bases match TRBD1. The germline CDR1 and CDR2 sequences are LNHDA and SQIVND (reference sequence). The ends lost 5 bases at V and 5 bases at J; junction bases unmatched: 4. There are 14 residues in the CDR3. The CDR3 DNA sequence: TGTGCCAGTAGTTCCCGGGACAGGGGGGAGACCCAGTACTTC. Protein sequence: CASSSRDRGETQYF.

Within the sample, this clonotype is medium-sized. The CDR3 DNA is TGTGCCAGCTCACCGCCAGCCCCTCGGAGCACAGATACGCAGTATTTT. Encoded protein: CASSPPAPRSTDTQYF. The rearrangement links TRBV18 to TRBJ2-3; D gene ambiguous. V was trimmed by 3 bases and J by 0 bases, leaving 13 bases between them. The CDR3 has 16 amino acids. Germline lookup yields CDR1 KGHSH and CDR2 LQKENI.

This clonotype ranks as medium-sized (0.01 to 0.1%). The chain carries TRBV18 and TRBJ1-6, with a possible D match to TRBD1 (6 bases). Per germline, CDR1 KGHSH and CDR2 LQKENI. This CDR3 region has 15 residues. With 1 base removed from V and 6 bases from J, the gap between germline ends came to 10 bases. For the CDR3, the DNA is TGTGCCAGCTCACCACGGGGGGCGGCTAATTCACCCCTCCACTTT. Residues: CASSPRGAANSPLHF.

The gene calls are TRBV20-1 and TRBJ2-2; 11 positions match TRBD2. The CDR3 is made up of 17 amino acids. In germline, CDR1 is DFQATT, CDR2 SNEGSKA (reference sequence). V dropped 3 bases and J dropped 4; count of bases not matched to a gene: 10. Here the CDR3 DNA reads TGCAGTGCTAGGCGGGCTAGCGGGAGGCGGCGCACCGGGGAGCTGTTTTTT. It is translated as CSARRASGRRRTGELFF.

The table lists this clonotype with many counts. The chain joins TRBV7-9 to TRBJ2-1; 11 bases line up with TRBD1. J was trimmed by 3 bases and V by 5 bases; bases with no gene match: 9. Germline CDR1 reads SEHNR; CDR2 reads FQNEAQ (reference sequence). The CDR3 loop spans 17 amino acids. The chain's CDR3 is CASSRGQGVVSYNEQFF. Written as DNA, the CDR3 is TGTGCCAGCAGCCGGGGACAGGGGGTAGTCAGCTACAATGAGCAGTTCTTC. Variable domain in full (rest from reference TRBV7-9 and TRBJ2-1): DTGVSQNPRHKITKRGQNVTFRCDPISEHNRLYWYRQTLGQGPEFLTYFQNEAQLEKSRLLSDRFSAERPKGSFSTLEIQRTEQGDSAMYLCASSRGQGVVSYNEQFFGPGTRLTVL.

CDR3 in amino acids: CASSSTGGISGNTIYF. The CDR3 DNA sequence: TGTGCCAGCTCATCGACAGGGGGCATCTCTGGAAACACCATATATTTT. This chain links TRBV18 with TRBJ1-3, with 10 bases identical to TRBD1. CDR1 is KGHSH, CDR2 LQKENI, per germline. The CDR3 runs to 16 residues. The J segment lost 0 bases and the V segment lost 5 bases, leaving 4 bases of the junction unmatched.

This clonotype appeared a few times. The chain couples TRBV12-3 or TRBV12-4 to TRBJ1-3, with TRBD1 as a possible D gene (5 bases). Trimming shortened V by 1 base and J by 2 bases, and 12 bases separated the two germline ends. This CDR3 comprises 16 residues. CDR3 region: CASSLGGGATGNTIYF. Here the CDR3 DNA reads TGTGCCAGCAGTTTAGGGGGGGGAGCGACTGGAAACACCATATATTTT.

The sample holds a few counts of this clonotype. The chain combines TRBV20-1 with TRBJ2-2, with D perhaps TRBD2 (5 bases). This CDR3 is 13 amino acids long. The V end lost 6 bases, the J end lost 7 bases, and 15 bases lay between the germline ends. Germline loops: CDR1 DFQATT, CDR2 SNEGSKA (reference sequence). CDR3 residues: CSALQPGIGELFF. In DNA, the CDR3 is TGCAGTGCCTTGCAACCGGGGATCGGGGAGCTGTTTTTT.

This clonotype was seen at least ten times. The chain combines TRBV28 with TRBJ2-7; D might be TRBD2 (6 bases). The V end lost 5 bases, the J end lost 7 bases, and 9 bases lay between the germline ends. The germline CDR1 and CDR2 sequences are MDHEN and SYDVKM. The CDR3 extends over 11 amino acids. CDR3 in amino acids: CASSERGEQYF. CDR3 nucleotides: TGTGCCAGCAGTGAACGGGGGGAGCAGTACTTC.

Points on this clonotype: This may be a read error, as it is one base from a much larger clone. This chain links TRBV28 with TRBJ2-1; D unclear. The germline V and J ends were trimmed by 5 bases and 6 bases, with 11 bases remaining between them. The CDR3 spans 13 residues. Germline CDR1 is MDHEN and CDR2 is SYDVKM. The CDR3 loop reads CASSPLSPNEQFF. The CDR3 nucleotides read TGTGCCAGCAGTCCTCTCTCTCCCAATGAGCAGTTCTTC.

The sample holds a few counts of this clonotype. This chain joins TRBV28 and TRBJ1-3; D gene ambiguous. Per germline, CDR1 MDHEN and CDR2 SYDVKM. With 9 bases removed from V and 1 base from J, the gap between germline ends came to 25 bases. This CDR3 has 18 residues. The CDR3, as DNA: TGTGCCAGTTCCGGACCCTCAACGAAGGGAACATCTGGAAACACCATATATTTT. Amino acid sequence: CASSGPSTKGTSGNTIYF. Drawing the rest from reference TRBV28 and TRBJ1-3, the complete variable domain is DVKVTQSSRYLVKRTGEKVFLECVQDMDHENMFWYRQDPGLGLRLIYFSYDVKMKEKGDIPEGYSVSREKKERFSLILESASTNQTSMYLCASSGPSTKGTSGNTIYFGEGSWLTVV.

Comments on this clonotype: A much larger clone is a single base away; this may be a read error. V gene TRBV7-9 combines with J gene TRBJ1-2; D might be TRBD1 (5 bases). Germline assignment: CDR1 SEHNR and CDR2 FQNEAQ (reference sequence). This CDR3 comprises 14 residues. The germline V and J ends were trimmed by 5 bases and 4 bases, with 14 bases remaining between them. In DNA form, the CDR3 reads TGTGCCAGCAGCGCAGGGACGGGGGGCTATGGCTACACCTTC. Protein sequence: CASSAGTGGYGYTF. Together with reference TRBV7-9 and TRBJ1-2, the CDR3 gives the full variable domain: DTGVSQNPRHKITKRGQNVTFRCDPISEHNRLYWYRQTLGQGPEFLTYFQNEAQLEKSRLLSDRFSAERPKGSFSTLEIQRTEQGDSAMYLCASSAGTGGYGYTFGSGTRLTVV.

The chain carries TRBV7-3 and TRBJ1-1; maybe TRBD1 (5 bases). CDR1 and CDR2 from the germline V gene are SGHTA and FQGTGA. This CDR3 is built from 14 residues. With 1 base removed from V and 4 bases from J, the gap between germline ends came to 10 bases. The CDR3: CASSLMGDGTEAFF. The CDR3 bases are TGTGCCAGCAGCTTAATGGGGGACGGCACTGAAGCTTTCTTT.

By share, this clonotype ranks as medium-sized. The chain uses TRBV18 and TRBJ2-2, with D possibly called TRBD1 or TRBD2 (5 bases each). V was pared by 6 bases and J by 4 bases, with 18 bases between. Germline assignment: CDR1 KGHSH and CDR2 LQKENI. The CDR3 has 16 amino acids. In DNA form, the CDR3 reads TGTGCCAGCTCTCAAAACCAGGGAGCCAGCACCGGGGAGCTGTTTTTT. Its translation: CASSQNQGASTGELFF.

By its share, this clonotype is medium-sized. This chain's CDR3 is CAWSVQGGTGELFF. CDR3 DNA sequence: TGTGCCTGGAGTGTACAAGGGGGCACCGGGGAGCTGTTTTTT. The rearrangement uses TRBV30 and TRBJ2-2; maybe TRBD1 (6 bases). The CDR3 has 14 residues. V shed 0 bases and J shed 4 bases, with 9 bases lying between them. Germline CDR1 GTSNPN, CDR2 SVGIG (reference sequence).

The chain couples TRBV20-1 to TRBJ2-7, with 7 bases identical to TRBD2. V dropped 3 bases and J dropped 7; count of bases not matched to a gene: 6. In germline, CDR1 is DFQATT, CDR2 SNEGSKA (reference sequence). The CDR3 covers 12 residues. In DNA form, the CDR3 reads TGCAGTGCTAGGGGAGGGGCGAAAGAGCAGTACTTC. It codes for CSARGGAKEQYF.

This clonotype has a handful of counts. The V gene is TRBV7-9, the J gene TRBJ2-6; 7 positions agree with TRBD1. The CDR3 sequence is 16 residues long. V lost 2 bases, J lost 3 bases, and 4 bases stayed unmatched. In germline, CDR1 is SEHNR, CDR2 FQNEAQ (reference sequence). The chain's CDR3 is CASSLKGANGANVLTF. CDR3 DNA: TGTGCCAGCAGCTTAAAGGGGGCGAATGGGGCCAACGTCCTGACTTTC.

This clonotype ranks as medium-sized. V gene TRBV30 combines with J gene TRBJ1-6, with a tentative D call TRBD1 (5 bases). Germline CDR1 reads GTSNPN; CDR2 reads SVGIG (reference sequence). Trimming removed 0 bases at V and 9 bases at J, with 18 bases between. This CDR3 comprises 16 residues. This CDR3 reads CAWSVLGRPGGSPLHF. The DNA for the CDR3 is TGTGCCTGGAGTGTACTTGGGCGGCCGGGGGGTTCACCCCTCCACTTT. The full variable domain, rest sourced from reference TRBV30 and TRBJ1-6, is SQTIHQWPATLVQPVGSPLSLECTVEGTSNPNLYWYRQAAGRGLQLLFYSVGIGQISSEVPQNLSASRPQDRQFILSSKKLLLSDSGFYLCAWSVLGRPGGSPLHFGNGTRLTVT.

The genes are TRBV29-1 and TRBJ1-1; possibly TRBD1 for D (6 bases). There are 13 residues in the CDR3. Trimming took 4 bases from V and 3 from J, leaving 12 bases between them. The germline gives CDR1 SQVTM, CDR2 ANQGSEA. The CDR3 DNA follows: TGCAGCGTTGCGACAGGTGGGGACACTGAAGCTTTCTTT. The encoded protein is CSVATGGDTEAFF.

This clonotype was counted a single time. This chain connects TRBV20-1 to TRBJ2-3, with TRBD2 matching over 8 bases. Germline CDR1 and CDR2: DFQATT and SNEGSKA (reference sequence). CDR3 length: 14 residues. V lost 5 bases to trimming and J lost 4 bases; unmatched junction nucleotides: 8. CDR3: CSAAGAGAADTQYF. DNA for the CDR3: TGCAGTGCTGCTGGAGCGGGAGCTGCAGATACGCAGTATTTT.

This clonotype ranks as medium-sized (0.01 to 0.1%). This chain uses TRBV15 with TRBJ2-7, with 9 bases identical to TRBD2. CDR1 and CDR2 (germline): LNHNV, YYDKDF (reference sequence). CDR3 length equals 15 residues. Germline trimming cut 1 base from V and 0 bases from J; bases unmatched to any gene: 1. Here the CDR3 reads CATSRGTSVSYEQYF. The CDR3 DNA reads TGTGCCACCAGCAGAGGGACTAGCGTCTCCTACGAGCAGTACTTC.